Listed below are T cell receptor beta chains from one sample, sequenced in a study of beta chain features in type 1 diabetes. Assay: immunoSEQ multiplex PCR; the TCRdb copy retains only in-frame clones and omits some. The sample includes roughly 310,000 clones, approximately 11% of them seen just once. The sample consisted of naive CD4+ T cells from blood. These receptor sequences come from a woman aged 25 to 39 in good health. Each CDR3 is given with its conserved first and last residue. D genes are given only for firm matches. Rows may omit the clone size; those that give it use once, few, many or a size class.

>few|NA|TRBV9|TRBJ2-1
CASSADSSYNEQFF
TGTGCCAGCAGCGCCGACAGCTCCTACAATGAGCAGTTCTTC
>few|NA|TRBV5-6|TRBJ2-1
CASSLAEWSSYNEQFF
TGTGCCAGCAGCTTGGCCGAATGGAGCTCCTACAATGAGCAGTTCTTC
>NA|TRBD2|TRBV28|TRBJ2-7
CASSIRFGRAYEQYF
TGTGCCAGCAGCATCCGGTTCGGGAGGGCCTACGAGCAGTACTTC
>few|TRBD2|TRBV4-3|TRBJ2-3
CASSQGAGDMTDTQYF
TGCGCCAGCAGCCAAGGAGCGGGAGATATGACAGATACGCAGTATTTT
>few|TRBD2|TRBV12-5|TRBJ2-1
CASGTTGGTNEQFF
TGTGCTAGTGGTACAACGGGGGGGACTAATGAGCAGTTCTTC
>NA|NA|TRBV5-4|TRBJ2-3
CASSLGTGVEVDTQYF
TGTGCCAGCAGCTTGGGGACGGGAGTAGAGGTAGATACGCAGTATTTT
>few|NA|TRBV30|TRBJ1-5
CAWSAGLTGQPQHF
TGTGCCTGGAGTGCAGGGCTCACGGGCCAGCCCCAGCATTTT
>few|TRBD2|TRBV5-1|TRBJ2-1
CASSGLTGVAGEGEQFF
TGCGCCAGCAGCGGCCTCACGGGGGTAGCGGGAGAGGGTGAGCAGTTCTTC
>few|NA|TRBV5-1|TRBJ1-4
CASSFQVNEKLFF
TGCGCCAGCAGCTTCCAGGTTAATGAAAAACTGTTTTTT
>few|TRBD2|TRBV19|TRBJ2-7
CASSPRTSGKDEQYF
TGTGCCAGTAGTCCTCGGACTAGCGGGAAGGATGAGCAGTACTTC
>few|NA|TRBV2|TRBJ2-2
CASSVWASGELFF
TGTGCCAGCAGTGTCTGGGCCTCCGGGGAGCTGTTTTTT
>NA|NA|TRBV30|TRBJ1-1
CAWSVRRMNTEAFF
TGTGCCTGGAGTGTGAGGAGGATGAACACTGAAGCTTTCTTT
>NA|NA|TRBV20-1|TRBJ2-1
CSASGDEQFF
TGCAGTGCTAGCGGAGATGAGCAGTTCTTC
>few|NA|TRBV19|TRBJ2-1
CASSTRDSGAYNEQFF
TGTGCCAGTAGTACCCGGGACTCTGGGGCCTACAATGAGCAGTTCTTC
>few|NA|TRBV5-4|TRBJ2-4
CASSLGSGGNIQYF
TGTGCCAGCAGCTTGGGGTCAGGGGGGAACATTCAGTACTTC
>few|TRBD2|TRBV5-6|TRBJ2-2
CASSVAAGEGELFF
TGTGCCAGCAGCGTCGCGGCGGGAGAGGGGGAGCTGTTTTTT
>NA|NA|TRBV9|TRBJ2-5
CASSVVDTRRETQYF
TGTGCCAGCAGCGTAGTCGACACCAGGAGGGAGACCCAGTACTTC
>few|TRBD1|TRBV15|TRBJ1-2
CATSRDRQGGINGYTF
TGTGCCACCAGCAGAGATCGACAGGGAGGAATTAATGGCTACACCTTC
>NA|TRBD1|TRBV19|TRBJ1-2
CASSSGQTYYGYTF
TGTGCCAGTAGTTCGGGACAGACCTACTATGGCTACACCTTC
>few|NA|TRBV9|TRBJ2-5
CASSVDVGLTSQETQYF
TGTGCCAGCAGCGTAGATGTCGGACTAACCTCCCAAGAGACCCAGTACTTC
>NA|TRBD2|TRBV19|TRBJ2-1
CASSRPGLAGEQFF
TGTGCCAGTAGTCGGCCGGGACTAGCGGGAGAGCAGTTCTTC
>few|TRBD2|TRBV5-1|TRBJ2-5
CASSRERDGETQYF
TGCGCCAGCAGCCGGGAGCGGGATGGGGAGACCCAGTACTTC
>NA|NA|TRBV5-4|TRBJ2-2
CASSLDQASTGELFF
TGTGCCAGCAGCTTGGATCAGGCCTCCACCGGGGAGCTGTTTTTT
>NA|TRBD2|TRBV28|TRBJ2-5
CASSGAGEGEETQYF
TGTGCCAGCAGTGGAGCGGGAGAGGGGGAAGAGACCCAGTACTTC
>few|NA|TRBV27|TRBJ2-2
CASSFSRGAFGELFF
TGTGCCAGCAGTTTTAGTAGGGGCGCTTTCGGGGAGCTGTTTTTT
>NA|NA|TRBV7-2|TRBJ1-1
CASSLGTPNTEAFF
TGTGCCAGCAGCTTGGGGACACCGAACACTGAAGCTTTCTTT
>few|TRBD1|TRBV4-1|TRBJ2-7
CASSQERLLGQGNYEQYF
TGCGCCAGCAGCCAAGAGAGGCTATTGGGACAGGGCAACTACGAGCAGTACTTC
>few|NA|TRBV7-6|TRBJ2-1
CASSATQGNEQFF
TGTGCCAGCAGCGCGACCCAGGGCAATGAGCAGTTCTTC
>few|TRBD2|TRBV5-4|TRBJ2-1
CASSLAGAGYNEQFF
TGTGCCAGCAGCTTGGCGGGAGCGGGGTACAATGAGCAGTTCTTC
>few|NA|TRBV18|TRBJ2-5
CASSEDQETQYF
TGTGCCAGTTCTGAGGACCAAGAGACCCAGTACTTC
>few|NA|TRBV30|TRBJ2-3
CAWSERTARVADTQYF
TGTGCCTGGAGCGAGAGGACAGCCCGGGTCGCAGATACGCAGTATTTT
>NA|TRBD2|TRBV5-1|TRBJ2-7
CASRGSGSGYEQYF
TGCGCCAGCAGAGGTAGCGGGAGTGGCTACGAGCAGTACTTC
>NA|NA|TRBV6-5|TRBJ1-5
CASSSQGSNQPQHF
TGTGCCAGCAGTTCCCAGGGAAGCAATCAGCCCCAGCATTTT
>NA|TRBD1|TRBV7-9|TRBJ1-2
CASSLGMLDRALTF
TGTGCCAGCAGCTTAGGAATGCTGGACAGGGCACTCACCTTC
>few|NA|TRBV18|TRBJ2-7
CASSPAGTPSHEQYF
TGTGCCAGCTCACCGGCTGGGACACCATCCCACGAGCAGTACTTC
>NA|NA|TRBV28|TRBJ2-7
CASSSGQTYEQYF
TGTGCCAGCAGCTCGGGACAAACCTACGAGCAGTACTTC
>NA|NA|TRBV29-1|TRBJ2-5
CSGGLPQETQYF
TGCAGCGGGGGACTGCCCCAAGAGACCCAGTACTTC
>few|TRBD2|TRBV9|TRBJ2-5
CASSLSGSRGETQYF
TGTGCCAGCAGCCTTAGCGGGAGTAGGGGGGAGACCCAGTACTTC
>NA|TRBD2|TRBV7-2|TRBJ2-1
CASSLGGTSYNEQFF
TGTGCCAGCAGCTTAGGTGGGACTAGCTACAATGAGCAGTTCTTC
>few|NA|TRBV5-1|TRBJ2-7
CASSLAPPESYEQYF
TGCGCCAGCAGCTTGGCGCCACCCGAGTCCTACGAGCAGTACTTC
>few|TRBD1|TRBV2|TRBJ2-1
CASSLQGAHEQFF
TGTGCCAGCAGTCTTCAGGGGGCCCATGAGCAGTTCTTC
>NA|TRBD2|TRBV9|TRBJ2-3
CASSVGSREYDTQYF
TGTGCCAGCAGCGTAGGATCGCGGGAGTACGATACGCAGTATTTT
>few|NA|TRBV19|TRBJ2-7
CASSPRGELYEQYF
TGTGCCAGTAGTCCCCGTGGAGAGCTCTACGAGCAGTACTTC
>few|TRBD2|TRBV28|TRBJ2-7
CASRTGLAGAYEQYF
TGTGCCAGCAGGACGGGACTAGCGGGAGCCTACGAGCAGTACTTC
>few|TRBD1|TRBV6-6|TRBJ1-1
CASSYRGQNGGEAFF
TGTGCCAGCAGTTACAGGGGGCAAAACGGAGGTGAAGCTTTCTTT
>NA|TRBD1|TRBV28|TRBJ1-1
CASSLWGTASMNTEAFF
TGTGCCAGCAGTTTATGGGGGACAGCTTCCATGAACACTGAAGCTTTCTTT
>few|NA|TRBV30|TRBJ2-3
CAWSVLVSGKFTDTQYF
TGTGCCTGGAGTGTACTGGTTAGCGGAAAATTCACAGATACGCAGTATTTT
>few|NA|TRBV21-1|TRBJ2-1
CASSKRGRVGHNEQFF
TGTGCCAGCAGCAAACGTGGGCGGGTAGGGCACAATGAGCAGTTCTTC
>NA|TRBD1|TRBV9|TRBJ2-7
CASSVSGGHEQYF
TGTGCCAGCAGCGTATCAGGGGGCCACGAGCAGTACTTC
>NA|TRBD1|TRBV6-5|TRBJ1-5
CASSQDRGNQPQHF
TGTGCCAGCAGTCAGGACAGGGGGAATCAGCCCCAGCATTTT